This TCR beta chain originates from a study of blood T cell repertoires in COVID-19. Study-wide context: Sites across the United States, Italy and Spain contributed samples from acute and convalescent COVID-19.

Patients at the Seattle site were enrolled during active infection and followed longitudinally. TCRdb's copy holds only in-frame clones and misses some; the assay was immunoSEQ multiplex PCR. The profile shows roughly 250,000 clones, roughly 88% of them singletons. In germline, CDR1 is SQVTM, CDR2 ANQGSEA. The CDR3 consists of 13 residues. V lost 7 bases, J lost 5 bases, and 9 bases stayed unmatched. In this sample, this clone turned up a few times. The clonotype comes from a human donor with COVID-19, enrolled during active disease. The donor label of this sample is uncertain. Sequenced sample: peripheral blood. The chain joins TRBV29-1 to TRBJ1-1, with 8 bases fitting TRBD1. CDR3 sequence reads: CSAVDREGTEAFF. For the CDR3, the DNA is TGCAGCGCTGTGGACAGGGAAGGGACTGAAGCTTTCTTT.